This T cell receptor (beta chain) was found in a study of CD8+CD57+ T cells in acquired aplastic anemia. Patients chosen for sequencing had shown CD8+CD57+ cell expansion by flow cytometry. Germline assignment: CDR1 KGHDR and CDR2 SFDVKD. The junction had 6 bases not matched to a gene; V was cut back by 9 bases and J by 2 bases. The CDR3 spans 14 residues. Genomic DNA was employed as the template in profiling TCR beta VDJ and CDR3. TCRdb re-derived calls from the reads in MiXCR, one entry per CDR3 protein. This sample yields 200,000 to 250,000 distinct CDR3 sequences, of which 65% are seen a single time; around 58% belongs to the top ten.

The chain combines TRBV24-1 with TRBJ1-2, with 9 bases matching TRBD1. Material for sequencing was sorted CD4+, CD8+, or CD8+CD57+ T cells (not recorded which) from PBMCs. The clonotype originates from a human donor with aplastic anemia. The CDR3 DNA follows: TGTGCCACCGGCGAGGGACAGGGAAACTATGGCTACACCTTC. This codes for CATGEGQGNYGYTF.